This T cell receptor beta chain came from a study of T-cell reconstitution after alpha-beta-depleted transplantation in children. Preparation of the TCRbeta library involved a method that used unique molecular identifiers. In TCRdb, the PCR reads were re-called with MiXCR into one record per CDR3 protein. The repertoire consists of about 610,000 distinct CDR3 sequences, with about 10% occurring once and the leading ten covering about 4.3%. The CDR3 is 16 residues long. The ends were cut back, 6 bases at V and 5 bases at J, with 23 bases in the middle. Germline CDR1 MNHEY, CDR2 SVGEGT. The sample in question was PBMCs from the stem cell graft donor, obtained from the stem cell graft. The chain couples TRBV6-2 or TRBV6-3 to TRBJ2-7; the D is unclear. This receptor was taken from a human donor who donated a stem cell graft to a child with acute myeloid leukemia. Here the CDR3 DNA reads TGTGCCAGCAGCTCCAAGGTCAGGCTAACATCCCACGAGCAGTACTTC. This encodes CASSSKVRLTSHEQYF.